This TCR beta chain was observed in a study of cytomegalovirus exposure and HLA in healthy donors. The overall study: Findings of an earlier analysis included 90 million to 120 million unique TCR beta sequences from some 180 million T cells.

Primers for the PCR totalled 60 Vbeta and 13 Jbeta. Authors' processing steps: Around 9.9 million shared chains were among the 65 million to 85 million unique TCR beta chains that a later analysis counted. The method was immunoSEQ multiplex PCR; TCRdb's version includes in-frame clones alone and lacks a portion of them. V, J and clone size were drawn from that table, and D and trimming were deduced from the DNA. The repertoire has roughly 190,000 clones, about 86% of them found once; the top ten carry 1.5% to 2%. Regarding this clone: The antigen is unknown.

General study points: An analysis done earlier found most TCR beta V segments productive about 87% or about 30% of the time. There were 160 or so TCR beta chains listed as cytomegalovirus-associated.

Germline V gives CDR1 SGDLS, CDR2 YYNGEE. The CDR3 is 17 amino acids. Trimming stripped 4 bases from V and 0 bases from J, with 18 bases between. The source is a man aged 35 to 55 in good health and CMV-seropositive. The chain has TRBV9 and TRBJ2-3; TRBD1 is a possible D gene (6 bases). Sequences were obtained from PBMCs. This CDR3 reads CASSLTGSSVSTDTQYF. The CDR3, as DNA: TGTGCCAGCAGCCTGACAGGCAGCTCAGTAAGCACAGATACGCAGTATTTT.